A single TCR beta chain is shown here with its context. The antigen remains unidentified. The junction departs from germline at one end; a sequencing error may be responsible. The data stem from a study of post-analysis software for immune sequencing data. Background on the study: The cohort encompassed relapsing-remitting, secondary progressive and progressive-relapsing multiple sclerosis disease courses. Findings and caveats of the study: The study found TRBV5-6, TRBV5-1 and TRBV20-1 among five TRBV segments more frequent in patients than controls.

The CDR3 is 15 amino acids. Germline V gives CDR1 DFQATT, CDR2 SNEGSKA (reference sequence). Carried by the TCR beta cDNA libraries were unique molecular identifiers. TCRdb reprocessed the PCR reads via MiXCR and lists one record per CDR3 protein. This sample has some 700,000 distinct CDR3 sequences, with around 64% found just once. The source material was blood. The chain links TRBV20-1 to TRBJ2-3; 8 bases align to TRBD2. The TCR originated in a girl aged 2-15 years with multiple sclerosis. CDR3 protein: CSAREGGGSTDAQYF. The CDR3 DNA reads TGCAGTGCTAGAGAGGGCGGGGGGAGCACAGATGCGCAGTATTTT.